The T cell receptor beta chain under discussion was sequenced for a study of identical twins. Study-level points and caveats: Memory repertoires showed no such pattern, whereas abundant cord blood beta clonotypes carried fewer insertions. Analyses of zero insertions could, in part, be confounded by invariant MAIT and iNKT cells.

Regarding this clonotype: Its antigen is as yet unknown.

Healthy Caucasian individuals made up all the donors. TCRdb called the 5' RACE reads again in MiXCR, with one record for every CDR3 protein. The table shows 1.5 million to 2 million distinct CDR3 sequences, with about 32% occurring only once. Sequencing was done on a sample of cord blood. The receptor's source is a newborn girl in good health.

CDR3 DNA sequence: TGTGCCATCAGCCGACCGTCAGGCACAGATACGCAGTATTTT. Amino acids: CAISRPSGTDTQYF. The chain is built from TRBV10-3 and TRBJ2-3, with D uncertain. Per the germline V gene, CDR1 is ENHRY and CDR2 is SYGVKD. This CDR3 has 14 amino acids. V lost 6 bases to trimming and J lost 1 base, with 11 bases between them.